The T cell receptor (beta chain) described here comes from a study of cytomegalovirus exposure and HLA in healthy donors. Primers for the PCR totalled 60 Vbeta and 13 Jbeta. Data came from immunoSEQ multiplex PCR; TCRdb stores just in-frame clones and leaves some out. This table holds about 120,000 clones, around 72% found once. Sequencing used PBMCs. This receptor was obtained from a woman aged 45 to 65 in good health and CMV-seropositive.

The CDR3 region is CASSLYHSSNTGELFF. CDR3 DNA sequence: TGTGCCAGCAGCTTATATCACAGTTCGAACACCGGGGAGCTGTTTTTT. V is TRBV7-6 and J is TRBJ2-2; no reliable D call. The CDR3 consists of 16 residues. The germline V and J ends were trimmed by 2 bases and 0 bases, with 10 bases remaining between them. Looked up from germline, CDR1 is SGHVS and CDR2 is FNYEAQ. The full variable domain, its missing parts supplied by reference TRBV7-6 and TRBJ2-2, is GAGVSQSPRYKVTKRGQDVALRCDPISGHVSLYWYRQALGQGPEFLTYFNYEAQQDKSGLPNDRFSAERPEGSISTLTIQRTEQRDSAMYRCASSLYHSSNTGELFFGEGSRLTVL.